The TCR beta chain described here comes from a study of vaccination and CD4 T cells after COVID-19. Study as a whole: A CEFX pool, an HIV-1 Nef pool, or no peptide went to control cultures. Regarding the study as a whole: Convalescent patients had a median 86.3% of reactive clones appearing only post-vaccination.

Note on this clonotype: The antigen is unknown.

Deletions cut 2 bases from V and 6 bases from J, with 11 bases between. The CDR3 is 14 amino acids. Germline-derived CDR1 and CDR2 are MGHDK and SYGVNS. Treatment in this sample: approximately 9-day PBMC culture with coronavirus spike peptide pools or control peptides (ViraFEST assay). ViraFEST relied on peptide pools to expand antigen-specific T cells; the TCRs were sequenced afterward. The Oncomine TCR Beta short-read assay generated sequence data from the DNA of cultured CD4+ T cells. TCRdb reprocessed the PCR reads via MiXCR and lists one record per CDR3 protein. The data show about 16,000 distinct CDR3 sequences, 54% seen once.

The material sequenced was cultured CD4+ T cells from blood, taken after SARS-CoV-2 vaccination. This chain links TRBV25-1 with TRBJ2-1, with D unclear. This clonotype was obtained from a human donor with COVID-19. CDR3 DNA: TGTGCCAGCAGTGAACGTACCCCTCCCAATGAGCAGTTCTTC. Amino acid sequence: CASSERTPPNEQFF.